Below, 20 T cell receptor beta chains from the same sample are listed, as sequenced in a study of CD8 T cells in Susac syndrome. RNA totalling about 0.45 to 1 ug underwent reverse transcription with random hexamers. Via MiXCR, TCRdb re-called the immunoSEQ multiplex PCR reads, giving one row per CDR3 protein. The repertoire holds hundreds of thousands of distinct CDR3 sequences, with roughly 84% as singletons. Sequencing was done on a sample of CD8+ T cells from PBMCs. Receptors originate from a human donor with multiple sclerosis.

This rearrangement joins TRBV27 to TRBJ2-3, with TRBD1 matching 7 bases. The CDR3 has 16 amino acids. Trimming at V came to 4 bases and at J to 4 bases, leaving 11 bases not matched to a gene. Germline V gene data show CDR1 as MNHEY and CDR2 as SMNVEV (reference sequence). The CDR3 region is CASSSRQGILADTQYF. The CDR3, as DNA: TGTGCCAGCAGTTCCCGACAGGGAATTCTAGCAGATACGCAGTATTTT.

The chain carries TRBV7-2 and TRBJ1-2, with no clear D. The ends were cut back, 1 base at V and 4 bases at J, with 13 bases in the middle. The germline CDR1 and CDR2 sequences are SGHTA and FQGNSA. CDR3 length: 15 residues. The CDR3 here is CASSLGADLFYGYTF. Here the CDR3 DNA reads TGTGCCAGCAGCTTAGGCGCAGACCTCTTCTATGGCTACACCTTC. Together with reference TRBV7-2 and TRBJ1-2, the CDR3 gives the full variable domain: GAGVSQSPSNKVTEKGKDVELRCDPISGHTALYWYRQSLGQGLEFLIYFQGNSAPDKSGLPSDRFSAERTGGSVSTLTIQRTQQEDSAVYLCASSLGADLFYGYTFGSGTRLTVV.

The V and J genes are TRBV28 and TRBJ2-7; D remains unclear. This CDR3 spans 15 amino acids. Germline CDR1 MDHEN, CDR2 SYDVKM. Trimming took off 1 base at V and 5 bases at J, with 15 bases between the two ends. The CDR3 spells CASSLYGYEDHEQYF. The CDR3 bases are TGTGCCAGCAGTTTATACGGATACGAAGATCACGAGCAGTACTTC.

The V gene is TRBV27, the J gene TRBJ1-1, with D perhaps matching TRBD1 (6 bases). Per germline, CDR1 MNHEY and CDR2 SMNVEV (reference sequence). This CDR3 comprises 16 residues. The V end lost 5 bases, the J end lost 1 base, and 17 bases lay between the germline ends. The CDR3 DNA reads TGTGCCAGCAGTCCTCCGGGTTGGGGGCAGAACACTGAAGCTTTCTTT. This sequence encodes CASSPPGWGQNTEAFF.

The chain employs TRBV20-1 and TRBJ2-1; 8 bases are a match to TRBD2. The V segment lost 1 base and the J segment 1 base; nucleotides outside the gene matches: 6. CDR3 length equals 16 residues. Germline assignment: CDR1 DFQATT and CDR2 SNEGSKA (reference sequence). The CDR3 loop is CSARGTSRKSYNEQFF. The CDR3 DNA is TGCAGTGCTAGAGGGACTAGCCGCAAATCCTACAATGAGCAGTTCTTC.

This clonotype was seen a single time. V usage is TRBV2 and J usage is TRBJ2-3, with D unclear. The CDR3 contains 16 residues. Trimming pared 7 bases from V and 0 bases from J, leaving 17 bases between. Germline values: CDR1 SNHLY, CDR2 FYNNEI. The CDR3: CASTGYDVISTDTQYF. CDR3 DNA: TGTGCCAGCACCGGGTATGATGTGATAAGCACAGATACGCAGTATTTT.

J is TRBJ1-2 and V is TRBV9; D is possibly TRBD1 (5 bases). Trimming took 7 bases from V and 0 from J, leaving 10 bases between them. Germline CDR1 SGDLS, CDR2 YYNGEE. The CDR3 has 13 residues. The CDR3 nucleotides read TGTGCCAGCGACCAGGGAGCTAACTATGGCTACACCTTC. Translation gives CASDQGANYGYTF.

CDR3 region: CASSQEVRGIEETQYF. CDR3 coding DNA: TGTGCCAGCAGCCAAGAAGTGAGGGGGATCGAAGAGACCCAGTACTTC. The chain couples TRBV4-2 to TRBJ2-5, with D possibly being TRBD1 (6 bases). With 0 bases removed from V and 3 bases from J, the gap between germline ends came to 14 bases. There are 16 residues in the CDR3. In germline, CDR1 is LGHNA, CDR2 YNFKEQ.

Here the CDR3 reads CASSLLLAGGPNEQFF. DNA of the CDR3: TGTGCCAGCAGTCTCCTTCTAGCGGGAGGGCCGAACGAGCAGTTCTTC. V gene TRBV27 combines with J gene TRBJ2-1; 12 bases agree with TRBD2. Germline V CDR1 and CDR2: MNHEY, SMNVEV (reference sequence). The CDR3 extends over 16 amino acids. V dropped 5 bases and J dropped 10; count of bases not matched to a gene: 12.

The chain is built from TRBV10-3 and TRBJ1-1; no clear D. The CDR3 runs 13 residues. V gave up 3 bases and J gave up 5 bases, with 10 bases separating them. Germline V CDR1 and CDR2: ENHRY, SYGVKD. For the CDR3, the DNA is TGTGCCATCAGTGACTCTATGTGGACTGAAGCTTTCTTT. It specifies CAISDSMWTEAFF.

DNA for the CDR3: TGTGCCAGCAGCCAACCGTCTAGCGGATCATACAATGAGCAGTTCTTC. Residues: CASSQPSSGSYNEQFF. This chain joins TRBV3-1 and TRBJ2-1; 7 nucleotides align to TRBD2. The CDR3 covers 16 residues. After removal of 2 bases from V and 4 bases from J, the junction contained 8 bases not matched to a gene. From germline, CDR1 is LGHDT and CDR2 YNNKEL (reference sequence).

The chain couples TRBV7-8 to TRBJ1-1; 8 positions agree with TRBD1. The trim removed 5 bases at V and 11 bases at J, leaving 10 bases unmatched. This CDR3 comprises 13 residues. The germline V gene encodes CDR1 SGHVS and CDR2 FQNEAQ. The CDR3 DNA is TGTGCCAGCAGCCCCGGGACAGGCTTTTTTGCTTTCTTT. Translation: CASSPGTGFFAFF.

The J gene is TRBJ2-7, the V gene TRBV3-1; D is undetermined. Trimming removed 4 bases from V and 3 bases from J, with 16 bases in between. The CDR3 extends over 15 amino acids. Germline V gene sequence: CDR1 LGHDT, CDR2 YNNKEL (reference sequence). Written as DNA, the CDR3 is TGTGCCAGCAGCCCCCTTGGCGGAAAGAGCTACGAGCAGTACTTC. This translates into CASSPLGGKSYEQYF.

The chain uses TRBV29-1 and TRBJ1-1, with a weak D call TRBD1 (6 bases). The CDR3 runs 15 residues. CDR1 and CDR2 from the germline V gene are SQVTM and ANQGSEA. V dropped 6 bases and J dropped 4 bases, with 21 bases sitting between them. CDR3: CSVPRGGRGGTEAFF. The CDR3 region has the DNA TGCAGCGTCCCCCGGGGGGGGCGCGGAGGCACTGAAGCTTTCTTT.

The CDR3 DNA reads TGTGCCAGCAGCTTAGGCGTGGGATTGGACATTCAGTACTTC. It specifies CASSLGVGLDIQYF. This chain uses TRBV13 with TRBJ2-4; D is unclear. V was clipped by 0 bases and J by 8 bases, with 11 bases between them. Germline V CDR1 and CDR2: PRHDT, FYEKMQ (reference sequence). The CDR3 contains 14 residues.

The chain joins TRBV5-4 to TRBJ2-2; tentatively, D is TRBD1 (5 bases). Germline values: CDR1 SGHNT, CDR2 YYREEE (reference sequence). Trimming stripped 0 bases from V and 2 bases from J, with 11 bases between. The CDR3 has 16 amino acids. This CDR3 reads CASSLVRGSNTGELFF. The CDR3 coding sequence is TGTGCCAGCAGCTTGGTAAGGGGAAGTAACACCGGGGAGCTGTTTTTT.

The rearrangement links TRBV12-3 or TRBV12-4 to TRBJ2-1, with a weak D call TRBD1 (8 bases). CDR3 length: 15 residues. V was shortened by 5 bases and J by 3 bases, with 14 bases between the two germline ends. CDR3 nucleotides: TGTGCCAGCAGTCAGGGGGCTAGCGGCTACAATGAGCAGTTCTTC. It encodes CASSQGASGYNEQFF.

This clonotype showed up just once. The CDR3 loop is CASTTGGDVYNEQFF. DNA for the CDR3: TGTGCCAGTACCACAGGGGGCGACGTTTACAATGAGCAGTTCTTC. V gene TRBV19 combines with J gene TRBJ2-1; 9 positions agree with TRBD1. J lost 4 bases, V lost 7 bases, and 8 bases had no gene match. The CDR3 contains 15 residues. Germline V gene lookup returns CDR1 LNHDA and CDR2 SQIVND (reference sequence).

The V gene is TRBV19, the J gene TRBJ2-2, with D perhaps being TRBD1 or TRBD2 (5 bases each). The CDR3 runs 19 residues. The V gene's germline CDR1 is LNHDA and CDR2 SQIVND (reference sequence). V lost 0 bases to trimming and J lost 0 bases, with 17 bases between them. This chain's CDR3 is CASSIDSEGLAPNTGELFF. DNA for the CDR3: TGTGCCAGTAGTATAGATTCTGAGGGGCTAGCCCCGAACACCGGGGAGCTGTTTTTT.

This clonotype has a single count. The gene calls are TRBV9 and TRBJ1-5; a weak D match, TRBD1 (5 bases). This CDR3 contains 14 residues. Germline CDR1 is SGDLS and CDR2 is YYNGEE. V shed 0 bases and J shed 3 bases, with 7 bases lying between them. The CDR3 DNA reads TGTGCCAGCAGCGTAGAAGGGGCCAATCAGCCCCAGCATTTT. It translates to CASSVEGANQPQHF.